This T cell receptor beta chain was profiled in a study of blood T cell repertoires in COVID-19. V dropped 1 base and J dropped 5 bases, with 14 bases sitting between them. The length of the CDR3 is 15 residues. From germline, CDR1 is LNHNV and CDR2 YYDKDF (reference sequence). Only in-frame clones appear in the TCRdb table, and some are missing; sequencing was by immunoSEQ multiplex PCR. The sample lists some 90,000 clones; roughly 87% were seen once. The receptor's source is a woman aged 80 or over with active COVID-19. The sample taken for sequencing was peripheral blood. This chain links TRBV15 with TRBJ2-5, with D perhaps TRBD1 (5 bases). CDR3: CATSRVQGTLETQYF. CDR3 DNA: TGTGCCACCAGCAGAGTGCAGGGCACTCTGGAGACCCAGTACTTC.